Each of the 4 T cell receptor beta chains below was sequenced from the same sample in a study of T cells in women clearing cervical HPV infection. Using immunoSEQ multiplex PCR, the repertoire was profiled, and TCRdb retains in-frame clones only, with some absent. The table for this sample gives 25,000 to 30,000 clones. Specimen: blood buffy coat. These receptors were obtained from a woman aged 18-69 years with a cervical HPV16 infection that either progressed to CIN3+ or cleared (not recorded which).

Comments on this clone: The CDR3 end falls 3 residues outside the read, so it is completed with the germline J gene. The chain has TRBV6-2 or TRBV6-3 and TRBJ1-2; D gene ambiguous. CDR1 is MNHEY, CDR2 SVGEGT, per germline. CDR3 length: 13 residues. CDR3 loop: CASTLAGVATYTF. Incomplete CDR3 DNA: TGTGCCAGCACCTTAGCGGGAGTCGCTACC.

Points on this clone: The CDR3 end is not reached by the read, which stops 3 residues before it; the germline J gene fills it in. The chain uses TRBV6-2 or TRBV6-3 and TRBJ2-2; weak D call: TRBD2 (6 bases). The germline V and J ends were trimmed by 6 bases and 1 base, with 18 bases remaining between them. Germline V gene lookup returns CDR1 MNHEY and CDR2 SVGEGT. The CDR3 is 17 amino acids. The CDR3 protein is CASRSTRSGRNTGELFF. Incomplete CDR3 DNA: TGTGCCAGCAGGTCGACTAGGTCAGGGAGGAACACCGGGGAG.

Remarks on this clone: The read gets to within 3 residues of the CDR3 end, and the germline J gene fills in the rest. J is TRBJ2-7 and V is TRBV20-1, with D perhaps being TRBD1 or TRBD2 (9 bases each). The germline gives CDR1 DFQATT, CDR2 SNEGSKA (reference sequence). The CDR3 contains 19 residues. The V gene lost 1 base and the J gene lost 3 bases, with 28 bases spanning the gap. CDR3 bases read: TGCAGTGCTAGAGTTCCGGGACAGGGAACTAGCGGGCCCTTCTACGAG. It encodes CSARVPGQGTSGPFYE. The complete CDR3 protein is CSARVPGQGTSGPFYEQYF.

In regard to this clone: The CDR3 extends 3 residues past the end of the read, so its final part is completed from the germline J gene. The J gene is TRBJ2-2, the V gene TRBV2; TRBD1 is a possible D gene (5 bases). This CDR3 contains 15 residues. Germline V gene lookup returns CDR1 SNHLY and CDR2 FYNNEI. CDR3 amino acids: CASSEVRQGAEKLFF. The sequenced part of the CDR3 DNA is TGTGCCAGCAGTGAAGTTAGGCAGGGCGCTGAAAAG.